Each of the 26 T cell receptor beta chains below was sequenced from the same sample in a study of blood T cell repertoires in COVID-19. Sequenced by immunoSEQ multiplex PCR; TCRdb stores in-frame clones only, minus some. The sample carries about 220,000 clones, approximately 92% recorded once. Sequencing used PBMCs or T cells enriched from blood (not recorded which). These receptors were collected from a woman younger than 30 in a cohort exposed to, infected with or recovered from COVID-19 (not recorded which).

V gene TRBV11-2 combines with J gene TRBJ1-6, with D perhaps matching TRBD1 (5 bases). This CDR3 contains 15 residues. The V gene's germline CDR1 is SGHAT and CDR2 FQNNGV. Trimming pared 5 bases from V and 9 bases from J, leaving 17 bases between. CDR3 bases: TGTGCCAGCAGCCCCCGCCCCGACAGAACTTCACCCCTCCACTTT. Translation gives CASSPRPDRTSPLHF.

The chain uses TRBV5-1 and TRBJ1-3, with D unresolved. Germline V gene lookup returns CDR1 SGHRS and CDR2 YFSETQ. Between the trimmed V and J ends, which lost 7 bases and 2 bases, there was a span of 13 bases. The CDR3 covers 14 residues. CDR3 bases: TGCGCCAGCCGCCAGGCTCTCGCTGGAAACACCATATATTTT. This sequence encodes CASRQALAGNTIYF.

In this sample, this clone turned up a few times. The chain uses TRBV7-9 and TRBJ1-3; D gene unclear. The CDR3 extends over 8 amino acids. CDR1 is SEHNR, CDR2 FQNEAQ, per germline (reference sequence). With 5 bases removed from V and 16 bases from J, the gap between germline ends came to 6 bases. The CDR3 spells CASSPVYF. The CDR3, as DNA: TGTGCCAGCAGCCCCGTCTATTTT. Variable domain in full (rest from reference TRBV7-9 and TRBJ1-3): DTGVSQNPRHKITKRGQNVTFRCDPISEHNRLYWYRQTLGQGPEFLTYFQNEAQLEKSRLLSDRFSAERPKGSFSTLEIQRTEQGDSAMYLCASSPVYFGEGSWLTVV.

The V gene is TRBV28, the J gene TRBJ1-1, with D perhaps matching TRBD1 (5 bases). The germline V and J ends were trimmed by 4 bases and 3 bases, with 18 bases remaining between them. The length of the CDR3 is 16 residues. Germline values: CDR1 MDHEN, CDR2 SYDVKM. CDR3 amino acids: CASSSSSGVSYTEAFF. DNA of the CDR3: TGTGCCAGCAGTTCATCGTCGGGGGTTTCGTACACTGAAGCTTTCTTT.

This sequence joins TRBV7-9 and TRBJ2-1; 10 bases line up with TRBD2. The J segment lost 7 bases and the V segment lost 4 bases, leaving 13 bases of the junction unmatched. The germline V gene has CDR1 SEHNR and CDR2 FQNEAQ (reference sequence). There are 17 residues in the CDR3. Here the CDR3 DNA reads TGTGCCAGCAGCTCGGTTCAGGTAGCGGGGGGCAAAAATGAGCAGTTCTTC. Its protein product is CASSSVQVAGGKNEQFF. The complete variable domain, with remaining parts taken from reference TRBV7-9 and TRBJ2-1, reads DTGVSQNPRHKITKRGQNVTFRCDPISEHNRLYWYRQTLGQGPEFLTYFQNEAQLEKSRLLSDRFSAERPKGSFSTLEIQRTEQGDSAMYLCASSSVQVAGGKNEQFFGPGTRLTVL.

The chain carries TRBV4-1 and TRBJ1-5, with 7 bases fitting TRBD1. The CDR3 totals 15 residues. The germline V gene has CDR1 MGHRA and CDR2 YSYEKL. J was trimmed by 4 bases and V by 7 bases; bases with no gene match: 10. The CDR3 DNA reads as TGCGCCAGCACCAAGAGTGAGGACAGGAATCAGCCCCAGCATTTT. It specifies CASTKSEDRNQPQHF.

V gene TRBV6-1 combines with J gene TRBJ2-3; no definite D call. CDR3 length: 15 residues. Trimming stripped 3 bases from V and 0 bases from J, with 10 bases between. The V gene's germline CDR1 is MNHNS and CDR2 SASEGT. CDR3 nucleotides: TGTGCCAGCAGTGAGTCGTATTCTAGCACAGATACGCAGTATTTT. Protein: CASSESYSSTDTQYF.

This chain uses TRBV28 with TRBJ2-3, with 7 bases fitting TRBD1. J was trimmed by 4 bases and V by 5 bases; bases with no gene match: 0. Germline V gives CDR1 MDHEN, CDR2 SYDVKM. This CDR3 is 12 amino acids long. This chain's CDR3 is CASSDRADTQYF. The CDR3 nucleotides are TGTGCCAGCAGTGACAGGGCAGATACGCAGTATTTT.

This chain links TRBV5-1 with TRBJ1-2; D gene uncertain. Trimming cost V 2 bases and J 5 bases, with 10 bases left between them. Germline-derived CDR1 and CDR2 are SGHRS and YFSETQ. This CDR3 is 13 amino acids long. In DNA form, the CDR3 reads TGCGCCAGCAGCTTTGGGGAGAGGTATGGCTACACCTTC. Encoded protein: CASSFGERYGYTF.

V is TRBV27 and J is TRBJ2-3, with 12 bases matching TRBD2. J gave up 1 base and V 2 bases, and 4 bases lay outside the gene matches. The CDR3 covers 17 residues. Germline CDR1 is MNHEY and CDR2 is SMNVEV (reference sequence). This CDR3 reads CASSLLAGGPGTDTQYF. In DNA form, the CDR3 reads TGTGCCAGCAGTTTACTAGCGGGAGGGCCGGGCACAGATACGCAGTATTTT.

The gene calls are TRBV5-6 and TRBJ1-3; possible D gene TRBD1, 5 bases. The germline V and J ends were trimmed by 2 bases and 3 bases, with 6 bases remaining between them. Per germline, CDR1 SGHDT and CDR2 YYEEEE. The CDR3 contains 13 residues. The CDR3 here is CASSFTGGNTIYF. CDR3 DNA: TGTGCCAGCAGCTTTACAGGTGGAAACACCATATATTTT.

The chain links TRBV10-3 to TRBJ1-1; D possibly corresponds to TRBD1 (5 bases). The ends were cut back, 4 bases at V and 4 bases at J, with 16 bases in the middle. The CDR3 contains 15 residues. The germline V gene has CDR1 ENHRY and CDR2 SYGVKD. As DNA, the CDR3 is TGTGCCATCAGTGGGGATAGAAGGGGTCGCACTGAAGCTTTCTTT. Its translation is CAISGDRRGRTEAFF.

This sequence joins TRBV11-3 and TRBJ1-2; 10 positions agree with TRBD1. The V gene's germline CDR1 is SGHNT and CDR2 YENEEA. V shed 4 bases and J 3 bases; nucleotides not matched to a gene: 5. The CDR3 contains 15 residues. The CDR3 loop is CASSSGDRGDYGYTF. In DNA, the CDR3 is TGTGCCAGCAGCTCAGGGGACAGGGGAGACTATGGCTACACCTTC.

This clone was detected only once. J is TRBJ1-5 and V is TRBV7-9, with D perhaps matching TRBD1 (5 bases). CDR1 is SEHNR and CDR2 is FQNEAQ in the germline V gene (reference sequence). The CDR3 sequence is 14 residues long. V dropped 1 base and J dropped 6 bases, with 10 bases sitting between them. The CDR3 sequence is CASSLDQGGQPQHF. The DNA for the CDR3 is TGTGCCAGCAGCTTAGATCAGGGAGGTCAGCCCCAGCATTTT.

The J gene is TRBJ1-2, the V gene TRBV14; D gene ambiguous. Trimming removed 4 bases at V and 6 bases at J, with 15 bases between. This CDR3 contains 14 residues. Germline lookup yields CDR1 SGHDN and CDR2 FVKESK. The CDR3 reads CASSLLGEGDGYTF. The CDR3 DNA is TGTGCCAGCAGCCTGCTTGGGGAGGGAGATGGCTACACCTTC.

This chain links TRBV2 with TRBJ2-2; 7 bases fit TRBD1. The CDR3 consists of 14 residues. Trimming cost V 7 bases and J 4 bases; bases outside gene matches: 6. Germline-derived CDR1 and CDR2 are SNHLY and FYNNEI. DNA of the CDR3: TGTGCCAGCACCTTGACAGGGCCCACCGGGGAGCTGTTTTTT. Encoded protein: CASTLTGPTGELFF. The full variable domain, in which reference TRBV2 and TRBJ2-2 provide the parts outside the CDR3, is EPEVTQTPSHQVTQMGQEVILRCVPISNHLYFYWYRQILGQKVEFLVSFYNNEISEKSEIFDDQFSVERPDGSNFTLKIRSTKLEDSAMYFCASTLTGPTGELFFGEGSRLTVL.

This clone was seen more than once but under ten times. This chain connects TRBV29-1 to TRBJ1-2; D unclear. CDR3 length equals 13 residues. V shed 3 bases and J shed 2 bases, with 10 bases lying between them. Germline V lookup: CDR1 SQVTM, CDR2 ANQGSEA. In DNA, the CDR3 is TGCAGCGTTGACGTACAGATCAACTATGGCTACACCTTC. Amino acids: CSVDVQINYGYTF.

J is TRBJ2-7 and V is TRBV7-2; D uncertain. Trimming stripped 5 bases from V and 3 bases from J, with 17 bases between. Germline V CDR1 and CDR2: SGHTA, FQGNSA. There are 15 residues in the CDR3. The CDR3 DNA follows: TGTGCCAGCAGCCTAACAGAGAGTCTCTACTACGAGCAGTACTTC. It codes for CASSLTESLYYEQYF.

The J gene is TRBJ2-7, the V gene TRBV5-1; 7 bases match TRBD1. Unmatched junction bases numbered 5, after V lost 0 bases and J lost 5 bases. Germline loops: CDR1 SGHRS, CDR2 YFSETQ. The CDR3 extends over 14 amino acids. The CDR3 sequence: CASSLGQGKDEQYF. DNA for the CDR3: TGCGCCAGCAGCTTGGGACAGGGAAAGGACGAGCAGTACTTC.

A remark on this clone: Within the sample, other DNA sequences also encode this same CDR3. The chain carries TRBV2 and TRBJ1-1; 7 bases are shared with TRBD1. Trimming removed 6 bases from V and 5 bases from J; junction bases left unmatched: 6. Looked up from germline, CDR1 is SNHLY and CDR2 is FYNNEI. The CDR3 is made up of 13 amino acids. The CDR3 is CASSADRETEAFF. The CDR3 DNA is TGTGCCAGCAGCGCCGACAGGGAAACTGAAGCTTTCTTT.

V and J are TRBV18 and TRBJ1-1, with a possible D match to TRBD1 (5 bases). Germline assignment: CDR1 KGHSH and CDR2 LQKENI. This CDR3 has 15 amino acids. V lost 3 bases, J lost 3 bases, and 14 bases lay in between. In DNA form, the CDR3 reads TGTGCCAGCTCACCCTTGGGGGGGGAAGACACTGAAGCTTTCTTT. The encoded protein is CASSPLGGEDTEAFF.

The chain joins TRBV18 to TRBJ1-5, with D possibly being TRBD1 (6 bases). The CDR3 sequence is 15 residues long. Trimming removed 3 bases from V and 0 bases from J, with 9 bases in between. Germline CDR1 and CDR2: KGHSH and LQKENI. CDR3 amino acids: CASSPNRDSNQPQHF. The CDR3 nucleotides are TGTGCCAGCTCACCTAACAGGGATAGCAATCAGCCCCAGCATTTT.

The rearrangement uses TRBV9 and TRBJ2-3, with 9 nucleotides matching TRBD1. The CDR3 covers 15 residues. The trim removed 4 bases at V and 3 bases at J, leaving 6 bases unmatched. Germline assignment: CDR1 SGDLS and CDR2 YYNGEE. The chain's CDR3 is CASSPMGQGTDTQYF. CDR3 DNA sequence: TGTGCCAGCAGCCCTATGGGACAGGGAACAGATACGCAGTATTTT.

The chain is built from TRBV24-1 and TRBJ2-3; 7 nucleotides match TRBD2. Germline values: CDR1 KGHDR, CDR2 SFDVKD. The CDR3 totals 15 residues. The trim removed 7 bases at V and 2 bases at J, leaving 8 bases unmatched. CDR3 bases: TGTGCCACCAGGGCTCGTCTAGCGGTCACAGATACGCAGTATTTT. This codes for CATRARLAVTDTQYF.

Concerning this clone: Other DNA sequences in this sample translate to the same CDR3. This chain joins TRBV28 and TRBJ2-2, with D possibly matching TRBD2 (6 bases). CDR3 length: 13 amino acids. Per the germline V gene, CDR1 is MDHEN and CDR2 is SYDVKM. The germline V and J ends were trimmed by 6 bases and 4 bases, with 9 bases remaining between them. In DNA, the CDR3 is TGTGCCAGCAGCCTCGGGGGCACCGGGGAGCTGTTTTTT. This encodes CASSLGGTGELFF.

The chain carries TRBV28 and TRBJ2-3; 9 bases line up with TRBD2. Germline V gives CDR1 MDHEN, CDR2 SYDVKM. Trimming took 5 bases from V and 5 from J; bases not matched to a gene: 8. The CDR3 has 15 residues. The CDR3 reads CASSRGGGAGDTQYF. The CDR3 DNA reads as TGTGCCAGCAGTCGGGGCGGGGGGGCCGGAGATACGCAGTATTTT.